This record looks at one T cell receptor (beta chain) sequence and its context. This clonotype was detected many times. Its antigen remains undetermined. One base away there is no much larger clone; base qualities are not given. Receptors were amplified or captured by RACE. The instrument was a NextSeq 500. During library preparation, unique molecular identifiers were attached to individual cDNA molecules so that TCRs could be counted quantitatively and reproducibly. Under the source paper's analysis protocol: A median of around 100,000 TCRs per sample was observed, with a range of about 20,000 to 750,000. V, J and CDR3 annotation of the TCR reads was carried out using the Decombinator software suite. Every sample was subsampled to the same number of TCRs (28,000) for the PS versus PT1 abundance plots. Expanded TCRs were defined as absent before sensitization and observed at least eight times at the 2-week time point. TCRdb's own reprocessing of the public reads used fastp at Q25 and MiXCR and kept productive beta chains. Each CDR3 protein appears once, grouped with its most common genes and DNA. It is TCRdb's table, rather than the study itself, that gives the V and J calls and clone size. Within this sample are 30,000 or so distinct CDR3 sequences, with less than 8% of them counted one time only. Approximately 10% of the sample rests with the top ten.

The data originate from a study of human T cells and chemical hapten exposure (dated by TCRdb to the early 2020s). Study-wide context: The libraries were sequenced as a pool, and the TCR yield per sample differed mostly because of small variations in library volumes within the pool. The study tracked peripheral blood TCR repertoire changes in vivo during primary and secondary sensitization to the hapten diphenylcyclopropenone (DPC) in alopecia patients. For every blood RNA sample, sequencing covered both the TCR alpha and TCR beta chains.

Study-wide conclusions, independent of this receptor: After repeated subsampling, the strength of the expansion versus patch-test correlation and the threshold at which it became significant changed. No change with DPC sensitization was found in the number of TCRs above 1 in 1000 frequency, and no evidence of global repertoire structure alterations was found.

Including the terminal cysteine and phenylalanine, the CDR3 comprises 13 residues. Only the CDR3 region is kept as DNA, spanning 39 bases read in frame from base 1. The germline V gene sets CDR1 to SGHVS and CDR2 to FQNEAQ. The germline ends are 15 bases apart after V is trimmed by 2 bases and J by 13 bases. The time point label for this specimen denotes: healthy volunteer bleed at 2 weeks. Total RNA was extracted from unfractionated whole blood collected in Tempus Blood RNA tubes. As TCR sequencing controls, several healthy volunteers were used, with blood taken at day 0, 2 weeks and 6 weeks. This chain is built from TRBV7-8 and TRBJ2-1; matching of 5 bases hints at TRBD2 as the D gene. The clonotype was recovered from a human donor in good health. Some clones in this sample may be carry-over from other donors' samples. Sequencing was carried out using whole blood. The nucleotide sequence is TGTGCCAGCAGCTTAATCCCGGGAAGAGATCAGTTCTTC. The encoded protein is CASSLIPGRDQFF.